The 11 T cell receptor beta chains reported below all come from one sample, sequenced in a study of blood T cell repertoires in COVID-19. TCRdb's table, derived via immunoSEQ multiplex PCR, lists solely in-frame clones and lacks some. The sample records roughly 200,000 clones, roughly nine tenths being singletons. Sequencing was done on a sample of PBMCs or T cells enriched from blood (not recorded which). The receptors come from a middle-aged woman with acute COVID-19.

The chain joins TRBV30 to TRBJ1-6; D possibly corresponds to TRBD1 (6 bases). The V end was cut by 2 bases, the J end by 7 bases, with 15 bases between. The CDR3 has 15 amino acids. Germline CDR1 and CDR2: GTSNPN and SVGIG (reference sequence). DNA for the CDR3: TGTGCCTGGAGTCCGGGAACAGGGCGGAATTCACCCCTCCACTTT. It encodes CAWSPGTGRNSPLHF.

The rearrangement uses TRBV11-2 and TRBJ2-5; 12 nucleotides line up with TRBD2. V shed 3 bases, J shed 4 bases, and the junction held 12 bases outside the gene matches. The CDR3 has 18 residues. Germline V lookup: CDR1 SGHAT, CDR2 FQNNGV. The CDR3 nucleotides are TGTGCCAGCAGCTTCGGGACTAGCGGGCGCCGCTCCCGAGAGACCCAGTACTTC. Translation gives CASSFGTSGRRSRETQYF.

The chain has TRBV7-2 and TRBJ1-4; no clear D. This CDR3 has 13 amino acids. Germline V CDR1 and CDR2: SGHTA, FQGNSA. V was cut by 4 bases and J by 4 bases, with 7 bases left in between. The CDR3 loop is CASSYGDNEKLFF. In DNA, the CDR3 is TGTGCCAGCAGCTACGGGGATAATGAAAAACTGTTTTTT.

In this sample, this clone turned up once. This chain joins TRBV19 and TRBJ1-5; TRBD1 matches 7 bases. The CDR3 totals 15 residues. Germline V gene sequence: CDR1 LNHDA, CDR2 SQIVND (reference sequence). The V gene end was trimmed by 3 bases and the J gene end by 0 bases; junction bases not matched to a gene: 2. CDR3 bases: TGTGCCAGTAGTATCAGGGGGAGTAGCAATCAGCCCCAGCATTTT. It specifies CASSIRGSSNQPQHF.

This clone was observed a few times. The chain employs TRBV5-1 and TRBJ2-5; 9 nucleotides agree with TRBD1. J gave up 5 bases and V 1 base, and 6 bases lay outside the gene matches. The CDR3 is made up of 15 amino acids. Germline CDR1 SGHRS, CDR2 YFSETQ. This CDR3 reads CASSLTGGEGETQYF. The DNA for the CDR3 is TGCGCCAGCAGCTTGACAGGGGGCGAAGGTGAGACCCAGTACTTC.

CDR3 amino acids: CASSLTGANYGYTF. The CDR3 DNA reads as TGCGCCAGCAGCTTGACAGGGGCTAACTATGGCTACACCTTC. The chain couples TRBV5-1 to TRBJ1-2; 7 nucleotides match TRBD1. Germline values: CDR1 SGHRS, CDR2 YFSETQ. The CDR3 runs to 14 residues. With 1 base clipped from V and 0 bases from J, the junction kept 0 bases outside the gene matches.

The chain uses TRBV27 and TRBJ2-1, with 7 bases fitting TRBD2. Germline CDR1 reads MNHEY; CDR2 reads SMNVEV (reference sequence). This CDR3 is 16 amino acids long. V shed 6 bases and J 8 bases; nucleotides not matched to a gene: 16. The DNA of the CDR3 is TGTGCCAGCAGACCTGACCGGGACTACCTCCGCGATGAGCAGTTCTTC. As protein: CASRPDRDYLRDEQFF.

The CDR3 region is CASSSMTSGEVDIQYF. DNA of the CDR3: TGTGCCAGCAGCTCCATGACTAGCGGGGAAGTGGACATTCAGTACTTC. The chain joins TRBV13 to TRBJ2-4; TRBD2 matches at 11 bases. This CDR3 region has 16 residues. Germline values: CDR1 PRHDT, CDR2 FYEKMQ (reference sequence). The J segment lost 8 bases and the V segment lost 4 bases, leaving 10 bases of the junction unmatched.

V and J are TRBV24-1 and TRBJ2-1, with 14 bases matching TRBD2. Losses at the gene ends were 4 bases for V and 4 bases for J; bases not matched to a gene: 11. The length of the CDR3 is 19 residues. Germline-derived CDR1 and CDR2 are KGHDR and SFDVKD. For the CDR3, the DNA is TGTGCCACCAGTGACGCGAGACTAGCGGGAGGGCCGCGGTACAATGAGCAGTTCTTC. Its protein product is CATSDARLAGGPRYNEQFF.

The chain couples TRBV28 to TRBJ1-2; D might be TRBD1 (6 bases). Deletions cut 2 bases from V and 5 bases from J, with 15 bases between. The CDR3 sequence is 15 residues long. The germline CDR1 and CDR2 sequences are MDHEN and SYDVKM. CDR3 loop: CASSLPQGRIYGYTF. The CDR3 nucleotides are TGTGCCAGCAGTTTACCCCAGGGGCGCATTTATGGCTACACCTTC.

V usage is TRBV11-2 and J usage is TRBJ1-5; 8 bases are a match to TRBD1. CDR3 length: 16 residues. V lost 7 bases, J lost 6 bases, and 14 bases stayed unmatched. Looked up from germline, CDR1 is SGHAT and CDR2 is FQNNGV. CDR3 protein: CASTHREDRGGQPQHF. For the CDR3, the DNA is TGTGCCAGCACCCACCGGGAAGACAGGGGCGGTCAGCCCCAGCATTTT.